This TCR beta chain was sequenced during a study of monozygotic twins with inflammatory bowel disease. In preparing each TCR library, roughly 3,200 ng of total RNA was used. The template-switching step introduced UMIs that carried a 6-nucleotide sample barcode. TCRdb reprocessed the 5' RACE reads and keeps a single row for each CDR3 protein, giving no DNA. The specimen's table records fewer than 550,000 distinct CDR3 sequences. Study-wide results and limits: Fewer shared clonotypes with others were found in IBD patients than in healthy twins, especially with disease activity. Those with IBD had lower TCRbeta diversity (inverse Simpson) than their healthy co-twins did.

The CDR3 has 15 amino acids. Germline V gene data show CDR1 as MNHEY and CDR2 as SVGAGI. With respect to this clonotype: What it recognizes is unknown.

This sequence was found in a human donor with ulcerative colitis or Crohn's disease, or a healthy co-twin of an affected twin (not recorded which). Sequencing was done on a sample of blood. The chain links TRBV6-5 to TRBJ1-2; TCRdb indicates TRBD1, and absent DNA this call remains unverified. The CDR3 protein is CASSSPGASNYGYTF.